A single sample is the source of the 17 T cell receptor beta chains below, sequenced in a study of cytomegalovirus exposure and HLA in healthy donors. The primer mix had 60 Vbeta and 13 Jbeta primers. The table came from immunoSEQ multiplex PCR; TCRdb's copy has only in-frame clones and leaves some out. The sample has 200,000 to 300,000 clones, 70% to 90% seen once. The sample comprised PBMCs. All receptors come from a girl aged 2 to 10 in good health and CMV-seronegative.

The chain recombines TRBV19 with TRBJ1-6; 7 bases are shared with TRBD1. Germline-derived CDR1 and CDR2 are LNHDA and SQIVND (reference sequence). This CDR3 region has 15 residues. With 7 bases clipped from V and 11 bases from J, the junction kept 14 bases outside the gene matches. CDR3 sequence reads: CASKRGTAYRAPLHF. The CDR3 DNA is TGTGCCAGTAAGAGGGGGACAGCTTATCGGGCACCCCTCCACTTT. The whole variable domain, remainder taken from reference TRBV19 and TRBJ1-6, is DGGITQSPKYLFRKEGQNVTLSCEQNLNHDAMYWYRQDPGQGLRLIYYSQIVNDFQKGDIAEGYSVSREKKESFPLTVTSAQKNPTAFYLCASKRGTAYRAPLHFGNGTRLTVT.

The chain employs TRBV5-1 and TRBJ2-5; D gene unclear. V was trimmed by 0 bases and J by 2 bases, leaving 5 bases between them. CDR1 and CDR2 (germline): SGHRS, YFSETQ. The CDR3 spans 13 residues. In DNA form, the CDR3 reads TGCGCCAGCAGCTTGGTTATACAAGAGACCCAGTACTTC. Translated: CASSLVIQETQYF.

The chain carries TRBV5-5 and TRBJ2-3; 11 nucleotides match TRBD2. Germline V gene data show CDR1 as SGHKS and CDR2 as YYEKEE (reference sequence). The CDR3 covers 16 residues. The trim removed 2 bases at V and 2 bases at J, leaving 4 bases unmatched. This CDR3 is CASSLSSGRPTDTQYF. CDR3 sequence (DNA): TGTGCCAGCAGCTTATCTAGCGGGAGGCCCACAGATACGCAGTATTTT.

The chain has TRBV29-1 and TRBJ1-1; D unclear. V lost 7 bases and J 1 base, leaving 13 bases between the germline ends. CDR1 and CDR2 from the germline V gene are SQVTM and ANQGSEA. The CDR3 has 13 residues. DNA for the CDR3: TGCAGCGCACACCGGGATCAGAACACTGAAGCTTTCTTT. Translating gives CSAHRDQNTEAFF. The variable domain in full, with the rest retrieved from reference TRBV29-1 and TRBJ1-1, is SAVISQKPSRDICQRGTSLTIQCQVDSQVTMMFWYRQQPGQSLTLIATANQGSEATYESGFVIDKFPISRPNLTFSTLTVSNMSPEDSSIYLCSAHRDQNTEAFFGQGTRLTVV.

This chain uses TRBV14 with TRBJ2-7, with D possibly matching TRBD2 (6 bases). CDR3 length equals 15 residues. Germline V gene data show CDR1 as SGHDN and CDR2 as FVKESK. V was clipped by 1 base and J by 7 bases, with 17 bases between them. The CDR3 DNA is TGTGCCAGCAGCCAAGTTCGGGGGTTTGGTGGAGAGCAGTACTTC. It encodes CASSQVRGFGGEQYF.

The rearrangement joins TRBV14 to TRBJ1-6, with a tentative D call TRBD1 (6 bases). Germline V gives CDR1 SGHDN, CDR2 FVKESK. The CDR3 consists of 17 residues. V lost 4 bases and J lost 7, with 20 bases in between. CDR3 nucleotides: TGTGCCAGCAGCCTCTTTCTAACAGGGAAAGGAAATTCACCCCTCCACTTT. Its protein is CASSLFLTGKGNSPLHF.

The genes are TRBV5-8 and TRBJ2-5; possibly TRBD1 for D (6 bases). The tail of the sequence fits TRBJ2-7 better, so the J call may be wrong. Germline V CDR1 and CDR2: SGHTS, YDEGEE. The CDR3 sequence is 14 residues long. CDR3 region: CASSLGQAAYEQYF. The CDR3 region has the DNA TGTGCCAGCAGCTTGGGACAGGCCGCCTACGAGCAGTACTTC.

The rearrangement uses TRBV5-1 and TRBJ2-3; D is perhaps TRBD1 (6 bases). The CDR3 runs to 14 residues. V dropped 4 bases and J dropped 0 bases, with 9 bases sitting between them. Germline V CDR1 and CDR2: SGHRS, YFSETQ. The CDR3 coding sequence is TGCGCCAGCAGCCACAGGGCTAGCACAGATACGCAGTATTTT. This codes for CASSHRASTDTQYF.

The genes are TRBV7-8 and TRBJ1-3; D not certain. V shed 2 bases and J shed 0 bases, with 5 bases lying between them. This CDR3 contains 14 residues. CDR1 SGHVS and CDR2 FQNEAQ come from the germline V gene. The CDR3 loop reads CASSLSLSGNTIYF. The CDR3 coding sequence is TGTGCCAGCAGCTTATCCCTCTCTGGAAACACCATATATTTT. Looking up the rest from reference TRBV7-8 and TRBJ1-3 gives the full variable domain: GAGVSQSPRYKVAKRGQDVALRCDPISGHVSLFWYQQALGQGPEFLTYFQNEAQLDKSGLPSDRFFAERPEGSVSTLKIQRTQQEDSAVYLCASSLSLSGNTIYFGEGSWLTVV.

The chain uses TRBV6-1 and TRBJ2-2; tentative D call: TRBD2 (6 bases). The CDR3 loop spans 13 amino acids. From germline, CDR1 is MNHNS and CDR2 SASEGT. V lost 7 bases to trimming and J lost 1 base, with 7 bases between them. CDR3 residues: CASTRGNTGELFF. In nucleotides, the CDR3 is TGTGCCAGCACGCGGGGGAACACCGGGGAGCTGTTTTTT.

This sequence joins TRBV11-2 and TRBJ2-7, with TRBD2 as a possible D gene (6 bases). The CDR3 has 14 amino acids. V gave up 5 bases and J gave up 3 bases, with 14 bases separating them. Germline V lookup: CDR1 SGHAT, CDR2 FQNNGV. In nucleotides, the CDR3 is TGTGCCAGCAGCACCGGACTAACCGACTACGAGCAGTACTTC. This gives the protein CASSTGLTDYEQYF.

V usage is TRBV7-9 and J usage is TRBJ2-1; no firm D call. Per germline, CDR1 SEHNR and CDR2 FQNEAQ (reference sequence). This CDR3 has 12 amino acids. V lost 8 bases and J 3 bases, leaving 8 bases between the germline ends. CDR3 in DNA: TGTGCCAGCTTCGCGGACTACAATGAGCAGTTCTTC. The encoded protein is CASFADYNEQFF.

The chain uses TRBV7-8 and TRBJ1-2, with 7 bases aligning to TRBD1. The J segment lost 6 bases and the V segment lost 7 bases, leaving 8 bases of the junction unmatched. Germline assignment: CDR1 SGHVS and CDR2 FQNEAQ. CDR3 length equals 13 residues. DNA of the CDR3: TGTGCCAGCACCGTGGACAGGAGGGATGGCTACACCTTC. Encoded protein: CASTVDRRDGYTF.

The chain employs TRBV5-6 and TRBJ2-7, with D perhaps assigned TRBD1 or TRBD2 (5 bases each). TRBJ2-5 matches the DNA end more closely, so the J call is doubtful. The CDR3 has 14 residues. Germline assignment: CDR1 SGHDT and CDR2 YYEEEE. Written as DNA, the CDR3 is TGTGCCAGCAGCTTGAGAGACTGGGGGGAGACCCAGTACTTC. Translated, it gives CASSLRDWGETQYF.

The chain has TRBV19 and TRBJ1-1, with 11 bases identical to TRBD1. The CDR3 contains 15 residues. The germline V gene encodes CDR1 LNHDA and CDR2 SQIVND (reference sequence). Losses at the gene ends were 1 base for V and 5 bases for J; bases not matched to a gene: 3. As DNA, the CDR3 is TGTGCCAGTAGTATAGGGGGACAGGGGGGAACTGAAGCTTTCTTT. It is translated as CASSIGGQGGTEAFF. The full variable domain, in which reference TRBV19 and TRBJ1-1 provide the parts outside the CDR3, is DGGITQSPKYLFRKEGQNVTLSCEQNLNHDAMYWYRQDPGQGLRLIYYSQIVNDFQKGDIAEGYSVSREKKESFPLTVTSAQKNPTAFYLCASSIGGQGGTEAFFGQGTRLTVV.

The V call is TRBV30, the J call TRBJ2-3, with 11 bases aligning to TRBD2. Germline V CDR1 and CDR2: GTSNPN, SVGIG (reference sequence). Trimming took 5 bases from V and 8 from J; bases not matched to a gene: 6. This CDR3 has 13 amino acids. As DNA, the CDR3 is TGTGCCTGGTATAGCGGGGGGGCAGGTACGCAGTATTTT. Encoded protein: CAWYSGGAGTQYF.

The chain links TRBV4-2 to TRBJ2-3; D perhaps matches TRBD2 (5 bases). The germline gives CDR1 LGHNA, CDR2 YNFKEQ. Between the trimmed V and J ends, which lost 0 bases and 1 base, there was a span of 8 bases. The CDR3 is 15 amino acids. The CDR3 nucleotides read TGTGCCAGCAGCCAAGATGAGGGCCGCACAGATACGCAGTATTTT. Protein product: CASSQDEGRTDTQYF.